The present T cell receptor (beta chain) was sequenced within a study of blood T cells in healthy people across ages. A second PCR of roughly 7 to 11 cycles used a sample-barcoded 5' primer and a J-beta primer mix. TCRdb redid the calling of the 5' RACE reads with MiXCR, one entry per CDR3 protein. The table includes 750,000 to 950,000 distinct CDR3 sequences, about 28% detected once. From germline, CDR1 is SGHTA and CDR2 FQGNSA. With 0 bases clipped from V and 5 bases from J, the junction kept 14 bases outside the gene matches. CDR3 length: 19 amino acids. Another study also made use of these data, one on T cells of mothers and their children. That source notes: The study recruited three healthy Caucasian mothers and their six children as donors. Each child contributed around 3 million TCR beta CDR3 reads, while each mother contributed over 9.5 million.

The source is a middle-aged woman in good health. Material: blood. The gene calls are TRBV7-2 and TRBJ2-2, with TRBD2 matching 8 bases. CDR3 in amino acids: CASSLAPGGTRPSTGELFF. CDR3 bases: TGTGCCAGCAGCTTAGCCCCCGGGGGGACTAGACCCTCTACCGGGGAGCTGTTTTTT.